Shown below are 5 T cell receptor beta chains from a single sample sequenced in a study of cytomegalovirus exposure and HLA in healthy donors. Both 60 Vbeta primers and 13 Jbeta primers went into the PCR. Profiled with immunoSEQ multiplex PCR; TCRdb holds only in-frame clones, not every one. The data show about 130,000 clones, roughly 68% seen once. The sample was PBMCs. The receptor source for this set is a woman in her forties or fifties in good health and CMV-seropositive.

V usage is TRBV29-1 and J usage is TRBJ2-5, with 11 bases aligning to TRBD1. CDR1 and CDR2 from the germline V gene are SQVTM and ANQGSEA. The CDR3 sequence is 14 residues long. With V trimmed by 6 bases and J by 4 bases, 7 bases remained unmatched. The CDR3, as DNA: TGCAGCGTCCAGGGACAGGGGGATCCAGAGACCCAGTACTTC. As protein: CSVQGQGDPETQYF. The complete variable domain, with remaining parts taken from reference TRBV29-1 and TRBJ2-5, reads SAVISQKPSRDICQRGTSLTIQCQVDSQVTMMFWYRQQPGQSLTLIATANQGSEATYESGFVIDKFPISRPNLTFSTLTVSNMSPEDSSIYLCSVQGQGDPETQYFGPGTRLLVL.

The table lists this clone with a few counts. This chain joins TRBV7-9 and TRBJ2-5, with D possibly being TRBD1 (5 bases). The CDR3 sequence is 16 residues long. The V end lost 5 bases, the J end lost 0 bases, and 16 bases lay between the germline ends. The germline V gene encodes CDR1 SEHNR and CDR2 FQNEAQ (reference sequence). The CDR3 loop is CASSASRDWDQETQYF. DNA of the CDR3: TGTGCCAGCAGCGCCTCCAGGGATTGGGACCAAGAGACCCAGTACTTC.

The rearrangement links TRBV4-2 to TRBJ2-3; 8 positions match TRBD2. The J segment lost 5 bases and the V segment lost 8 bases, leaving 9 bases of the junction unmatched. CDR3 length: 14 amino acids. Germline loops: CDR1 LGHNA, CDR2 YNFKEQ. The CDR3 coding sequence is TGTGCCAGCTACAGCGGGGGACCCGGAGATACGCAGTATTTT. Translation gives CASYSGGPGDTQYF.

This clone occurred a few times. V and J are TRBV2 and TRBJ2-5, with unresolved D. Looked up from germline, CDR1 is SNHLY and CDR2 is FYNNEI. V lost 4 bases to trimming and J lost 9 bases, with 3 bases between them. The CDR3 is made up of 9 amino acids. CDR3 sequence: CASSVAQYF. In DNA, the CDR3 is TGTGCCAGCAGTGTAGCCCAGTACTTC.

V gene TRBV5-4 combines with J gene TRBJ1-1; 7 positions agree with TRBD1. V shed 4 bases and J 0 bases; nucleotides not matched to a gene: 3. This CDR3 is built from 14 residues. CDR1 and CDR2 from the germline V gene are SGHNT and YYREEE (reference sequence). The CDR3 region has the DNA TGTGCCAGCAGCACGGGACAGATGAACACTGAAGCTTTCTTT. This encodes CASSTGQMNTEAFF.